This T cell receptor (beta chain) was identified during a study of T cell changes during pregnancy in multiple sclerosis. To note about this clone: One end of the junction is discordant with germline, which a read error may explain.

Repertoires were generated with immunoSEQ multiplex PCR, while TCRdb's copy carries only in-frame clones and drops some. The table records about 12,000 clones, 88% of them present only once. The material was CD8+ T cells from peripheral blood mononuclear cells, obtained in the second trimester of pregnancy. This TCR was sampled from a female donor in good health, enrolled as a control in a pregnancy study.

The CDR3 DNA sequence: TGTGTCAGCAGTCGAGATGGACAGGGGGAGACCCAGTACTTC. Translation: CVSSRDGQGETQYF. This chain connects TRBV6-5 to TRBJ2-5; 9 positions match TRBD1. The CDR3 consists of 14 residues. The germline V gene has CDR1 MNHEY and CDR2 SVGAGI.